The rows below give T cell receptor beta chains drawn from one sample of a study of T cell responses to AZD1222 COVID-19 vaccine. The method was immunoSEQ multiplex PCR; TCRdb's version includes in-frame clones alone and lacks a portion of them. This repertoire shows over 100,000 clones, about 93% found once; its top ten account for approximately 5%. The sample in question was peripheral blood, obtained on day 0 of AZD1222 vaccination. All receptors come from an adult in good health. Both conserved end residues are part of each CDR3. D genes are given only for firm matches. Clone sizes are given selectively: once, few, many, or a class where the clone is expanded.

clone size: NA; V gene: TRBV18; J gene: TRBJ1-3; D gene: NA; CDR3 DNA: TGTGCCAGCTCACCGGGGGACACCCTAGGTGGAAACACCATATATTTT; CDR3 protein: CASSPGDTLGGNTIYF
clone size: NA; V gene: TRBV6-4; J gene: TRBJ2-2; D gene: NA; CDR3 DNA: TGTGCCAGCAGCGACGGCGACACCGGGGAGCTGTTTTTT; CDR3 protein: CASSDGDTGELFF
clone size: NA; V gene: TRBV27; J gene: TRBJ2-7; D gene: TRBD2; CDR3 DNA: TGTGCCAGCAGTTCCCGACTAGCGGGATTTTACGAGCAGTACTTC; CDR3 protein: CASSSRLAGFYEQYF
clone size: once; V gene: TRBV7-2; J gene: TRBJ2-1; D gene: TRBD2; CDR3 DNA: TGTGCCAGCAGCTTAGGCGGGAGGGTCTATGAGCAGTTCTTC; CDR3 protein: CASSLGGRVYEQFF
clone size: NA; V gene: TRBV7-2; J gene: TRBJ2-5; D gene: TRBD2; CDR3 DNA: TGTGCCAGCAGCTTAGGGGGAGGGCGGGAGACCCAGTACTTC; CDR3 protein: CASSLGGGRETQYF
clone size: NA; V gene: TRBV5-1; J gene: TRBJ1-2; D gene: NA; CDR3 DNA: TGCGCCAGCAGCTTGGTCGACAGATCCGGGGACGGCTACACCTTC; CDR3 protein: CASSLVDRSGDGYTF
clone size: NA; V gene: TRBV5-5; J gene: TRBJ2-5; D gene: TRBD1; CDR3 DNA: TGTGCCAGCAGGCCCCCCGGGACAGGGTTAGAGACCCAGTACTTC; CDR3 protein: CASRPPGTGLETQYF
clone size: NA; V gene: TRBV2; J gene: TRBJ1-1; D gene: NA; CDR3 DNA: TGTGCCAGCACCTCCGATGCCGCCAGCTTGGCTGAAGCTTTCTTT; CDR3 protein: CASTSDAASLAEAFF
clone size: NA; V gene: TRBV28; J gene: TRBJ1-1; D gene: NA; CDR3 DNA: TGTGCCAGCGGGCACCCGAACACTGAAGCTTTCTTT; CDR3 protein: CASGHPNTEAFF
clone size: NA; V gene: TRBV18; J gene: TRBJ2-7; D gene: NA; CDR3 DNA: TGTGCCAGCTCACCACCCCAGCCAGGAGGGTACGAGCAGTACTTC; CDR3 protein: CASSPPQPGGYEQYF
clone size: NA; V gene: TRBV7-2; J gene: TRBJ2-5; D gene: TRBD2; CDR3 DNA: TGTGCCAGCAGCTTAGTGGCTAGCGGTGGGGGGACCCAGTACTTC; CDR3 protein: CASSLVASGGGTQYF
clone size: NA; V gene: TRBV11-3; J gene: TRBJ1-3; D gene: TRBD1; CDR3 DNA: TGTGCCAGCAGCTCGTTACAGGGGGCAGGTGGAAACACCATATATTTT; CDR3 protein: CASSSLQGAGGNTIYF
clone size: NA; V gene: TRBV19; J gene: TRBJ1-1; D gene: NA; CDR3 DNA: TGTGCCAGTAGTTTCCGGGACACGAGGGCTTTCTTT; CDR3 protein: CASSFRDTRAFF
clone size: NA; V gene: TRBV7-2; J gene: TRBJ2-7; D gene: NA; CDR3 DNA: TGTGCCAGCAGCAAAAGGGGGAGTGCGAACCCCTACGAGCAGTACTTC; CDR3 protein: CASSKRGSANPYEQYF
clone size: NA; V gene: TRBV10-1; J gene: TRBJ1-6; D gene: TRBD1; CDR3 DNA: TGCGCCAGCAGTGAATCGGGACAGGGAAATTCACCCCTCCACTTT; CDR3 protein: CASSESGQGNSPLHF
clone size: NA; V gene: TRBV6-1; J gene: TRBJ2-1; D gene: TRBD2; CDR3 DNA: TGTGCCAGCAGTGCATTAGGCGGGAGCTCCTACAATGAGCAGTTCTTC; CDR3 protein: CASSALGGSSYNEQFF
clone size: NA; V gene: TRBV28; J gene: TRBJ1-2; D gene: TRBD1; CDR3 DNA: TGTGCCAGCAGTCAAGACAGGGGGCGCGACTATGGCTACACCTTC; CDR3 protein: CASSQDRGRDYGYTF
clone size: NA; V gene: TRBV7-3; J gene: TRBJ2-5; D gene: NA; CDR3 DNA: TGTGCCAGCAGCCGCGCCGGGGAAGAGACCCAGTACTTC; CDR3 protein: CASSRAGEETQYF
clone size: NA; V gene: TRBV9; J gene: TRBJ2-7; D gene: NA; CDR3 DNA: TGTGCCAGCAGCGTAGGGGCCGGGCAGACCTACGAGCAGTACTTC; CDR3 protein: CASSVGAGQTYEQYF
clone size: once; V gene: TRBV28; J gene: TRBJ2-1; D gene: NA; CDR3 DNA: TGTGCCAGCAGCTACGGACCCAATCCCAATGAGCAGTTCTTC; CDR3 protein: CASSYGPNPNEQFF
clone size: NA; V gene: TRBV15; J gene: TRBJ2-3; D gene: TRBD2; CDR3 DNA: TGTGCCACCAGCAGAGGCCTAGCGGAAGATACGCAGTATTTT; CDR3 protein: CATSRGLAEDTQYF
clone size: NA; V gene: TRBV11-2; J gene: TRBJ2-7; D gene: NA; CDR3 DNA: TGTGCCAGCAGCCGGTTAGCGCAGTACGAGCAGTACTTC; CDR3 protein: CASSRLAQYEQYF
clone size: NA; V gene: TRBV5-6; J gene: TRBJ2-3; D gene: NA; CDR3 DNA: TGTGCCAGCAGCTCCCCCCGACGGGGCCAGAGCACAGATACGCAGTATTTT; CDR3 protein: CASSSPRRGQSTDTQYF
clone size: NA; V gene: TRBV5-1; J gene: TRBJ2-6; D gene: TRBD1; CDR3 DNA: TGCGCCAGCAGCGGTAGAATGACAGGGACTGGGGCCAACGTCCTGACTTTC; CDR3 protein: CASSGRMTGTGANVLTF